Following are 18 T cell receptor beta chains from one sample sequenced in a study of T cell repertoires in cytomegalovirus infection. TCRdb re-derived calls from the reads in MiXCR, one entry per CDR3 protein. The table records tens of thousands of distinct CDR3 sequences, roughly 22% of them present only once. What these receptors recognize is not known. Specimen: PBMCs, sequenced either directly or after in vitro stimulation (not recorded which). The source is a human donor in good health (CMV status not recorded). Some clones in this sample may be carry-over from other donors' samples.

A word on this clonotype: A much larger clone differs from this one at a single base, so this may be a read error. The rearrangement uses TRBV7-2 and TRBJ1-2; 9 nucleotides align to TRBD1. The CDR3 sequence is 14 residues long. Germline CDR1 SGHTA, CDR2 FQGNSA. CDR3 coding DNA: TGTGCCCGCAGCTTTATACAGGGGGCTTATGGCTACACCTTC. It yields the protein CARSFIQGAYGYTF.

This clonotype was detected a few times. The germline gene is not matched at one end of the junction; a read error may be the cause. This chain uses TRBV4-1 with TRBJ2-1; TRBD2 aligns across 11 bases. The germline V gene has CDR1 MGHRA and CDR2 YSYEKL. The CDR3 runs to 16 residues. The DNA for the CDR3 is TGTGCCAGCAGCTTAGAGGCTAGCGGGAGGTTGAATGAGCAGTTCTTC. This encodes CASSLEASGRLNEQFF.

In this sample, this clonotype turned up a few times. V is TRBV7-2 and J is TRBJ2-3; 8 bases fit TRBD2. The trim removed 3 bases at V and 4 bases at J, leaving 6 bases unmatched. CDR1 is SGHTA and CDR2 is FQGNSA in the germline V gene. The CDR3 covers 15 residues. The DNA of the CDR3 is TGTGCCAGCAGCTTTAGGACTAGCCAAGCAGATACGCAGTATTTT. This translates into CASSFRTSQADTQYF.

J is TRBJ2-6 and V is TRBV12-3 or TRBV12-4, with TRBD1 as a possible D gene (6 bases). The V and J ends lost 7 bases and 0 bases respectively, with 10 bases between them. The CDR3 has 15 residues. The CDR3 DNA follows: TGTGCCAGCACCCTGGACAGCTCTGGGGCCAACGTCCTGACTTTC. As protein: CASTLDSSGANVLTF.

This clonotype was counted many times. J is TRBJ2-3 and V is TRBV12-3 or TRBV12-4, with TRBD1 matching 9 bases. V was pared by 8 bases and J by 0 bases, with 3 bases of the junction left unmatched. The CDR3 runs to 14 residues. As DNA, the CDR3 is TGTGCCAGCGGACAGGGGACTAGCACAGATACGCAGTATTTT. The encoded protein is CASGQGTSTDTQYF.

This clonotype has ten or more counts. This chain links TRBV12-3 or TRBV12-4 with TRBJ2-2; either TRBD1 or TRBD2 may supply D (7 bases each). Between the trimmed V and J ends, which lost 5 bases and 5 bases, there was a span of 18 bases. This CDR3 has 16 amino acids. This chain's CDR3 is CASSAPGGGRTGELFF. In DNA, the CDR3 is TGTGCCAGCAGTGCACCAGGGGGGGGCAGAACCGGGGAGCTGTTTTTT.

This clonotype was observed many times. The chain carries TRBV7-2 and TRBJ2-7; tentatively, D is TRBD1 or TRBD2 (5 bases each). V was clipped by 6 bases and J by 3 bases, with 12 bases between them. Germline V gene lookup returns CDR1 SGHTA and CDR2 FQGNSA. This CDR3 spans 13 amino acids. This CDR3 is CASSVGPSYEQYF. CDR3 nucleotides: TGTGCCAGCAGTGTGGGACCGAGCTACGAGCAGTACTTC.

This chain's CDR3 is CASSPAGTPYGYTF. In nucleotides, the CDR3 is TGTGCCAGCAGTCCTGCCGGGACCCCATATGGCTACACCTTC. This rearrangement joins TRBV5-4 to TRBJ1-2; TRBD1 is a possible D gene (5 bases). The CDR3 is 14 amino acids. Germline V CDR1 and CDR2: SGHNT, YYREEE (reference sequence). V was pared by 5 bases and J by 5 bases, with 16 bases between.

On this clonotype: One end of the junction varies from germline; a read error may be responsible. The genes are TRBV27 and TRBJ2-1, with D maybe TRBD2 (5 bases). CDR1 and CDR2 from the germline V gene are MNHEY and SMNVEV (reference sequence). This CDR3 has 13 amino acids. Here the CDR3 DNA reads TGTGCCAGCAGTCTATCTCCCCGGGGATATCAGTTCTTC. Translated: CASSLSPRGYQFF.

The sample holds many counts of this clonotype. J is TRBJ1-2 and V is TRBV7-2; 11 bases fit TRBD1. The CDR3 has 15 amino acids. The germline V gene encodes CDR1 SGHTA and CDR2 FQGNSA. Trimming at V came to 1 base and at J to 3 bases, leaving 1 base not matched to a gene. The CDR3 DNA follows: TGTGCCAGCAGCTTAGGGGGACAGGGGGACTATGGCTACACCTTC. Encoded protein: CASSLGGQGDYGYTF.

This clonotype was counted at least ten times. The rearrangement links TRBV6-2 or TRBV6-3 to TRBJ2-7; D ambiguous. This CDR3 has 13 amino acids. V was pared by 6 bases and J by 3 bases, with 12 bases between. CDR1 is MNHEY, CDR2 SVGEGT, per germline. The CDR3 is CASRDTEYYEQYF. CDR3 DNA: TGTGCCAGCAGAGACACGGAGTACTACGAGCAGTACTTC.

In DNA, the CDR3 is TGTGCCAGCAGCTTAAGTTCAGGGAATAGGGAGCAGTTCTTC. Protein product: CASSLSSGNREQFF. The chain links TRBV7-6 to TRBJ2-1; D might be TRBD1 (5 bases). CDR3 size: 14 residues. The germline V gene has CDR1 SGHVS and CDR2 FNYEAQ. Trimming removed 2 bases at V and 10 bases at J, with 15 bases between.

This clonotype was seen a handful of times. The chain combines TRBV7-9 with TRBJ1-6; D not certain. Between the trimmed V and J ends, which lost 5 bases and 9 bases, there was a span of 20 bases. The CDR3 is made up of 16 amino acids. CDR1 and CDR2 from the germline V gene are SEHNR and FQNEAQ (reference sequence). DNA of the CDR3: TGTGCCAGCAGCCCACTGGACCCCCCTATGGGTTCACCCCTCCACTTT. Translation gives CASSPLDPPMGSPLHF.

This clonotype was counted ten times or more. CDR3 bases: TGTGCCAGCAGTTTAATGACAGGGTCCTACGAGCAGTACTTC. This codes for CASSLMTGSYEQYF. The chain is built from TRBV12-3 or TRBV12-4 and TRBJ2-7; 7 bases match TRBD1. Losses at the gene ends were 2 bases for V and 1 base for J; bases not matched to a gene: 2. This CDR3 region has 14 residues.

This clonotype has a count of ten or more. The chain couples TRBV20-1 to TRBJ2-1, with 7 bases identical to TRBD2. Germline V lookup: CDR1 DFQATT, CDR2 SNEGSKA (reference sequence). Unmatched junction bases numbered 11, after V lost 6 bases and J lost 6 bases. The CDR3 has 14 amino acids. The CDR3 is CSAPIAGGLNEQFF. CDR3 coding DNA: TGCAGTGCCCCGATAGCGGGTGGGCTCAATGAGCAGTTCTTC.

This clonotype was seen a few times. The chain is built from TRBV5-6 and TRBJ1-6; D is unresolved. This CDR3 has 14 amino acids. Germline lookup yields CDR1 SGHDT and CDR2 YYEEEE. V lost 4 bases and J lost 4, with 9 bases in between. The CDR3 here is CASSRDTYNSPLHF. The CDR3 nucleotides are TGTGCCAGCAGCAGGGATACTTATAATTCACCCCTCCACTTT.

This clonotype showed up many times. This rearrangement joins TRBV19 to TRBJ2-2; D ambiguous. V lost 5 bases and J lost 7, with 11 bases in between. The length of the CDR3 is 13 residues. Germline lookup yields CDR1 LNHDA and CDR2 SQIVND (reference sequence). The CDR3 here is CASSLRSLGELFF. The CDR3 DNA follows: TGTGCCAGTAGTCTTAGAAGTCTCGGGGAGCTGTTTTTT.

This clonotype was found a few times. V gene TRBV11-2 combines with J gene TRBJ2-1; the D gene is possibly TRBD1 (5 bases). Trimming cost V 2 bases and J 4 bases, with 9 bases left between them. CDR1 is SGHAT, CDR2 FQNNGV, per germline. This CDR3 has 14 residues. DNA of the CDR3: TGTGCCAGCAGCTTAACCCAGGGTTACAATGAGCAGTTCTTC. This codes for CASSLTQGYNEQFF.